These 16 T cell receptor beta chains were all obtained from the same sample, sequenced in a study of shared clonotypes between healthy human individuals. TCRdb's copy holds only in-frame clones and misses some; the assay was immunoSEQ multiplex PCR. This sample has some 740,000 clones, with 90% to 95% found just once. CD8 cells regarded as naive lacked CD45RO, were positively chosen for CCR7, and omitted terminally differentiated effector memory CD45RA+ cells. Sequencing was done on a sample of naive CD8+ T cells sorted from blood. The source of these receptors is a man aged 30-40 years in good health.

The chain uses TRBV19 and TRBJ2-7; TRBD2 matches 7 bases. CDR1 is LNHDA, CDR2 SQIVND, per germline (reference sequence). CDR3 length: 13 residues. Trimming took 6 bases from V and 2 from J; bases not matched to a gene: 4. This CDR3 reads CASRGTITYEQYF. The CDR3, as DNA: TGTGCCAGTAGGGGGACTATCACCTACGAGCAGTACTTC.

The genes are TRBV7-2 and TRBJ2-1; 11 nucleotides match TRBD2. There are 15 residues in the CDR3. The V gene's germline CDR1 is SGHTA and CDR2 FQGNSA. V lost 1 base and J lost 8; bases outside the gene matches: 4. As DNA, the CDR3 is TGTGCCAGCAGCTTAGGGGTTAGCGGGAGGGATGAGCAGTTCTTC. Its protein product is CASSLGVSGRDEQFF.

The chain has TRBV7-8 and TRBJ1-5, with D maybe TRBD1 (6 bases). The germline V gene encodes CDR1 SGHVS and CDR2 FQNEAQ. V gave up 6 bases and J gave up 9 bases, with 15 bases separating them. This CDR3 has 13 residues. The CDR3 loop is CASSQKKGGPQHF. The CDR3 DNA sequence: TGTGCCAGCAGTCAAAAAAAGGGGGGGCCCCAGCATTTT.

Only one count was recorded for this clone. This chain joins TRBV19 and TRBJ2-1; a weak D match, TRBD2 (5 bases). The germline CDR1 and CDR2 sequences are LNHDA and SQIVND (reference sequence). V was trimmed by 6 bases and J by 2 bases, leaving 14 bases between them. The CDR3 spans 15 residues. The CDR3 coding sequence is TGTGCCAGTAGAAACCCGGAGGCCACCTACAATGAGCAGTTCTTC. It is translated as CASRNPEATYNEQFF.

This chain joins TRBV6-6 and TRBJ2-7; no definite D call. The CDR3 consists of 14 residues. Germline-derived CDR1 and CDR2 are MNHNY and SVGAGI (reference sequence). The V and J ends lost 0 bases and 2 bases respectively, with 8 bases between them. CDR3 nucleotides: TGTGCCAGCAGTTACTCCTCGGTAGCCTACGAGCAGTACTTC. This gives the protein CASSYSSVAYEQYF.

Turning to this clone: Being one base from a much bigger clone, this may be a read error. This sample also contains other DNA sequences that code for the same CDR3. V gene TRBV9 combines with J gene TRBJ2-1; D gene ambiguous. Germline CDR1 reads SGDLS; CDR2 reads YYNGEE. With 3 bases removed from V and 10 bases from J, the gap between germline ends came to 5 bases. The length of the CDR3 is 10 residues. The CDR3 sequence is CASSGKEQFF. The CDR3 coding sequence is TGTGCCAGCAGCGGTAAAGAGCAGTTCTTC.

This chain uses TRBV7-9 with TRBJ1-4; D gene ambiguous. Germline CDR1 reads SEHNR; CDR2 reads FQNEAQ (reference sequence). Trimming removed 3 bases at V and 8 bases at J, with 16 bases between. The CDR3 sequence is 15 residues long. Written as DNA, the CDR3 is TGTGCCAGCAGCTTGGTCGGCAGCGGGAGGGAAAAACTGTTTTTT. Protein: CASSLVGSGREKLFF.

The chain couples TRBV7-9 to TRBJ2-3; D may be TRBD1 (5 bases). The CDR3 is 16 amino acids. Germline CDR1 and CDR2: SEHNR and FQNEAQ (reference sequence). Trimming took off 3 bases at V and 2 bases at J, with 15 bases between the two ends. The chain's CDR3 is CASSFPLTGYTDTQYF. The CDR3 DNA sequence: TGTGCCAGCAGCTTCCCTTTAACAGGATACACAGATACGCAGTATTTT.

The V and J genes are TRBV5-1 and TRBJ2-7; the match to TRBD1 covers 8 bases. V shed 3 bases, J shed 5 bases, and the junction held 7 bases outside the gene matches. Per the germline V gene, CDR1 is SGHRS and CDR2 is YFSETQ. The CDR3 is made up of 14 amino acids. CDR3 in DNA: TGCGCCAGCAGCTCAACGTCACAGGGGGACGAGCAGTACTTC. Protein sequence: CASSSTSQGDEQYF.

J is TRBJ2-3 and V is TRBV9, with a possible D match to TRBD2 (6 bases). CDR3 length: 14 residues. The V end was cut by 3 bases, the J end by 4 bases, with 12 bases between. Germline loops: CDR1 SGDLS, CDR2 YYNGEE. CDR3 bases: TGTGCCAGCAGCGAAGACGGGAGTCCAGATACGCAGTATTTT. Translating it yields CASSEDGSPDTQYF.

V and J are TRBV5-1 and TRBJ2-1, with D tentatively TRBD2 (6 bases). This CDR3 region has 15 residues. The germline V gene encodes CDR1 SGHRS and CDR2 YFSETQ. The V gene lost 4 bases and the J gene lost 4 bases, with 15 bases spanning the gap. As DNA, the CDR3 is TGCGCCAGCAGCCCGGGGGACTGGGGGTACAATGAGCAGTTCTTC. Protein sequence: CASSPGDWGYNEQFF.

This clone has more than one count but fewer than ten. The chain couples TRBV7-9 to TRBJ1-5, with 8 bases identical to TRBD1. The CDR3 totals 14 residues. Germline V gene sequence: CDR1 SEHNR, CDR2 FQNEAQ (reference sequence). Trimming at V came to 5 bases and at J to 6 bases, leaving 6 bases not matched to a gene. The CDR3 DNA reads TGTGCCAGCAGCGTAATGGACAGGGCTCAGCCCCAGCATTTT. Its translation is CASSVMDRAQPQHF. The variable domain in full, completed from reference TRBV7-9 and TRBJ1-5, reads DTGVSQNPRHKITKRGQNVTFRCDPISEHNRLYWYRQTLGQGPEFLTYFQNEAQLEKSRLLSDRFSAERPKGSFSTLEIQRTEQGDSAMYLCASSVMDRAQPQHFGDGTRLSIL.

The CDR3: CASSPQAGGLSSYNEQFF. The CDR3 nucleotides are TGCGCCAGCAGCCCGCAAGCGGGCGGGCTAAGCTCCTACAATGAGCAGTTCTTC. The genes are TRBV4-1 and TRBJ2-1, with TRBD2 as a possible D gene (6 bases). The CDR3 runs to 18 residues. Germline V gene sequence: CDR1 MGHRA, CDR2 YSYEKL. The V and J ends lost 4 bases and 0 bases respectively, with 19 bases between them.

V usage is TRBV2 and J usage is TRBJ2-7, with TRBD1 identical over 9 bases. The germline V gene encodes CDR1 SNHLY and CDR2 FYNNEI. The CDR3 consists of 16 residues. Trimming removed 7 bases from V and 3 bases from J; junction bases left unmatched: 13. The DNA for the CDR3 is TGTGCCAGCACCCCCCCCGGACAGGGGCTTTTCTACGAGCAGTACTTC. This gives the protein CASTPPGQGLFYEQYF.

This clone was picked up one time. The J gene is TRBJ2-7, the V gene TRBV2, with D unclear. Germline V gene sequence: CDR1 SNHLY, CDR2 FYNNEI. V was clipped by 7 bases and J by 5 bases, with 12 bases between them. The CDR3 spans 12 residues. CDR3 coding DNA: TGTGCCAGCAAAACAGCCCTGAACGAGCAGTACTTC. Translation gives CASKTALNEQYF. Supplemented by reference TRBV2 and TRBJ2-7, the full variable domain reads EPEVTQTPSHQVTQMGQEVILRCVPISNHLYFYWYRQILGQKVEFLVSFYNNEISEKSEIFDDQFSVERPDGSNFTLKIRSTKLEDSAMYFCASKTALNEQYFGPGTRLTVT.

This rearrangement joins TRBV10-3 to TRBJ1-1; D is possibly TRBD1 (6 bases). Trimming left V 2 bases short and J 0 bases short, with 13 bases between. Germline lookup yields CDR1 ENHRY and CDR2 SYGVKD. The CDR3 covers 16 residues. The CDR3 nucleotides read TGTGCCATCAGTGAGCCAATGGACAGAATGAACACTGAAGCTTTCTTT. This translates into CAISEPMDRMNTEAFF.